The 20 T cell receptor beta chains given below trace back to one sample, sequenced in a study of human T cells and chemical hapten exposure. The time point was: patch test 3, about 24 weeks after DPC sensitization. Sample treatment: therapeutic diphenylcyclopropenone sensitization with weekly scalp DPC. TCRdb passed the RACE reads through MiXCR, listing each CDR3 protein once. This sample has about 30,000 distinct CDR3 sequences, with about 5% found just once. This sample comprised whole blood, obtained in connection with sensitization to the hapten diphenylcyclopropenone (DPC). These receptors were taken from a man aged 25 to 40 with alopecia areata. Some clones in this sample may be carry-over from other donors' samples.

This clonotype has a count of ten or more. CDR3 sequence reads: CAISDSGQSLSYNEQFF. CDR3 bases: TGTGCCATCAGTGACTCCGGGCAGTCTCTCTCCTACAATGAGCAGTTCTTC. The gene calls are TRBV10-3 and TRBJ2-1; no clear D. Germline V gene data show CDR1 as ENHRY and CDR2 as SYGVKD. The length of the CDR3 is 17 residues. V lost 3 bases and J lost 0, with 15 bases in between.

This clonotype appeared many times. The chain employs TRBV4-1 and TRBJ2-7; D may match TRBD1 or TRBD2 (5 bases each). Trimming took off 4 bases at V and 4 bases at J, with 14 bases between the two ends. Germline assignment: CDR1 MGHRA and CDR2 YSYEKL. This CDR3 spans 14 amino acids. The CDR3 sequence: CASSPQGEGYEQYF. CDR3 in DNA: TGCGCCAGCAGCCCCCAGGGAGAAGGTTACGAGCAGTACTTC.

This clonotype was seen many times. The chain employs TRBV6-1 and TRBJ2-2; D gene ambiguous. This CDR3 region has 15 residues. V lost 8 bases to trimming and J lost 0 bases, with 13 bases between them. CDR1 and CDR2 from the germline V gene are MNHNS and SASEGT. The CDR3 bases are TGTGCCAGCCTGTTTTATAACCCGAACACCGGGGAGCTGTTTTTT. Amino acid sequence: CASLFYNPNTGELFF.

Many counts were recorded for this clonotype. The gene calls are TRBV10-3 and TRBJ2-2; D is unclear. Trimming left V 9 bases short and J 0 bases short, with 11 bases between. The CDR3 spans 14 residues. Germline V gives CDR1 ENHRY, CDR2 SYGVKD. The CDR3 loop reads CAINPETNTGELFF. CDR3 DNA sequence: TGTGCCATAAACCCTGAAACGAACACCGGGGAGCTGTTTTTT.

Notes on this clonotype: The germline gene is not matched at one end of the junction; a read error may be the cause. The chain combines TRBV5-1 with TRBJ2-5, with 10 bases aligning to TRBD2. Germline CDR1 SGHRS, CDR2 YFSETQ. The CDR3 covers 17 residues. The CDR3 coding sequence is TGCGCCAGCCGCTTTCCCAAGGGGCTAGCGGGGGAAGAGACCCAGTACTTC. As protein: CASRFPKGLAGEETQYF.

This clonotype was recorded many times. V is TRBV27 and J is TRBJ2-5, with 8 bases identical to TRBD2. The CDR3 consists of 15 residues. CDR1 MNHEY and CDR2 SMNVEV come from the germline V gene (reference sequence). Trimming cost V 3 bases and J 0 bases; bases outside gene matches: 3. CDR3 coding DNA: TGTGCCAGCAGTTTCCGGGGGGGAAACCAAGAGACCCAGTACTTC. This encodes CASSFRGGNQETQYF.

This clonotype was counted ten times or more. DNA of the CDR3: TGCAGTGTCGCCCGGGGCTCAAGCTCCTACGAGCAGTACTTC. The encoded protein is CSVARGSSSYEQYF. The chain is built from TRBV20-1 and TRBJ2-7; possibly TRBD1 or TRBD2 for D (5 bases each). Germline V gene lookup returns CDR1 DFQATT and CDR2 SNEGSKA (reference sequence). CDR3 size: 14 residues. Trimming took off 7 bases at V and 0 bases at J, with 16 bases between the two ends.

This clonotype was counted many times. The chain joins TRBV29-1 to TRBJ1-5, with 7 positions matching TRBD1. Per germline, CDR1 SQVTM and CDR2 ANQGSEA. The length of the CDR3 is 12 residues. With 7 bases clipped from V and 5 bases from J, the junction kept 5 bases outside the gene matches. The CDR3 sequence: CSAGQGDQPQHF. The CDR3 DNA sequence: TGCAGCGCGGGGCAGGGGGATCAGCCCCAGCATTTT.

This clonotype occurred many times. V and J are TRBV11-2 and TRBJ1-2; D call uncertain. Germline lookup yields CDR1 SGHAT and CDR2 FQNNGV. V was pared by 6 bases and J by 4 bases, with 12 bases between. The CDR3 covers 13 residues. CDR3 DNA: TGTGCCAGCAGTTATACCGGGTCCTATGGCTACACCTTC. As protein: CASSYTGSYGYTF.

This clonotype has a count of ten or more. The rearrangement links TRBV4-3 to TRBJ2-3; 11 bases fit TRBD1. The CDR3 spans 16 residues. Germline V gene sequence: CDR1 LGHNA, CDR2 YSLEER. V lost 0 bases, J lost 4 bases, and 3 bases stayed unmatched. The CDR3 reads CASSQDRGQGADTQYF. The CDR3 nucleotides are TGCGCCAGCAGCCAAGATCGGGGACAGGGGGCAGATACGCAGTATTTT.

This clonotype was observed at least ten times. J is TRBJ2-1 and V is TRBV20-1, with TRBD2 as a possible D gene (6 bases). This CDR3 contains 16 residues. CDR1 DFQATT and CDR2 SNEGSKA come from the germline V gene (reference sequence). V lost 5 bases, J lost 5 bases, and 22 bases lay in between. CDR3 coding DNA: TGCAGTGCTCGCCATCTTGCGCGGGAAGTCAACAATGAGCAGTTCTTC. It specifies CSARHLAREVNNEQFF.

This clonotype showed up many times. This sequence joins TRBV4-2 and TRBJ1-2, with 7 bases lining up with TRBD1. The V and J ends lost 0 bases and 4 bases, in that order; junction bases with no gene match: 8. Per the germline V gene, CDR1 is LGHNA and CDR2 is YNFKEQ. CDR3 length: 16 amino acids. DNA of the CDR3: TGTGCCAGCAGCCAAGATGGGGCCGGGACAGCCTATGGCTACACCTTC. Amino acids: CASSQDGAGTAYGYTF.

In this sample, this clonotype turned up many times. The V gene is TRBV27, the J gene TRBJ2-3; 10 bases agree with TRBD2. CDR3 length equals 15 residues. The germline CDR1 and CDR2 sequences are MNHEY and SMNVEV (reference sequence). Trimming at V came to 6 bases and at J to 4 bases, leaving 7 bases not matched to a gene. CDR3 sequence (DNA): TGTGCCAGCAGCGGGAGCGGGAGGGGGCCAGATACGCAGTATTTT. Translated, it gives CASSGSGRGPDTQYF.

In this sample, this clonotype turned up many times. This chain uses TRBV12-3 or TRBV12-4 with TRBJ2-5, with D tentatively TRBD2 (5 bases). CDR3 size: 14 residues. V shed 4 bases and J shed 3 bases, with 12 bases lying between them. The CDR3 loop reads CASSSLGSKETQYF. CDR3 nucleotides: TGTGCCAGCAGTTCCCTAGGGAGTAAAGAGACCCAGTACTTC.

This clonotype was recorded at least ten times. The chain joins TRBV20-1 to TRBJ1-5; D is ambiguous. The CDR3 contains 17 residues. The germline V gene has CDR1 DFQATT and CDR2 SNEGSKA (reference sequence). Trimming left V 3 bases short and J 3 bases short, with 21 bases between. DNA of the CDR3: TGCAGTGCTAGTCTATTCGGGTACTCCCAAGACAATCAGCCCCAGCATTTT. Its protein product is CSASLFGYSQDNQPQHF.

This clonotype has a count of ten or more. V usage is TRBV3-1 and J usage is TRBJ2-2; D is ambiguous. The length of the CDR3 is 18 residues. CDR1 and CDR2 (germline): LGHDT, YNNKEL (reference sequence). Between the trimmed V and J ends, which lost 1 base and 2 bases, there was a span of 17 bases. CDR3 region: CASSQGVSRAPNTGELFF. The DNA for the CDR3 is TGTGCCAGCAGCCAAGGAGTCTCAAGGGCCCCCAACACCGGGGAGCTGTTTTTT.

This clonotype was seen at least ten times. The chain employs TRBV4-2 and TRBJ2-1; 11 bases map to TRBD2. Losses at the gene ends were 2 bases for V and 10 bases for J; bases not matched to a gene: 10. Germline V gene sequence: CDR1 LGHNA, CDR2 YNFKEQ. The CDR3 length is 16 residues. CDR3 sequence: CASSQFPLSSGGEQFF. CDR3 coding DNA: TGTGCCAGCAGCCAATTCCCTTTATCTAGCGGGGGGGAGCAGTTCTTC.

This clonotype was detected many times. The chain couples TRBV20-1 to TRBJ2-2; D is uncertain. The V gene's germline CDR1 is DFQATT and CDR2 SNEGSKA (reference sequence). The CDR3 has 12 residues. V lost 4 bases to trimming and J lost 3 bases, with 6 bases between them. The CDR3 is CSAILDTGELFF. The CDR3 region has the DNA TGCAGTGCTATACTGGACACCGGGGAGCTGTTTTTT.

This clonotype was seen a handful of times. The V call is TRBV7-8, the J call TRBJ2-5; 7 nucleotides line up with TRBD2. With 8 bases clipped from V and 3 bases from J, the junction kept 6 bases outside the gene matches. The germline V gene has CDR1 SGHVS and CDR2 FQNEAQ. CDR3 length: 13 residues. This CDR3 is CASLGEGKETQYF. The CDR3 nucleotides read TGTGCCAGCTTAGGGGAGGGTAAAGAGACCCAGTACTTC.

A remark on this clonotype: A read error may be the cause here, since a much bigger clone is one base away. This chain joins TRBV7-2 and TRBJ2-7, with TRBD2 as a possible D gene (6 bases). V was cut by 5 bases and J by 7 bases, with 18 bases left in between. Germline-derived CDR1 and CDR2 are SGHTA and FQGNSA. The CDR3 sequence is 14 residues long. The CDR3 bases are TGTGCCAGCAGCCCCCGACTAGGTCTGTGGGAGCAGTACTTC. Translated: CASSPRLGLWEQYF.